This T cell receptor beta chain stems from a study of T cell responses to AZD1222 COVID-19 vaccine. Looking at the study overall: Investigators merged groups given second doses at roughly 4 or roughly 12 weeks.

This clone was counted once. Antigen: not known. The protocol was immunoSEQ multiplex PCR, while the TCRdb copy is restricted to in-frame clones and leaves out a portion. The sample shows 90,000 to 150,000 clones, approximately 88% of them seen only once. The study's findings and limits: Donors skewed white British and female; clonal diversity was possibly underestimated.

The receptor's source is an adult in good health. The sample in question was peripheral blood, obtained on day 0 of AZD1222 vaccination.

As DNA, the CDR3 is TGTGCCAGCAGGGAGGGACAGCCGAACACTGAAGCTTTCTTT. Amino acid sequence: CASREGQPNTEAFF. This chain joins TRBV2 and TRBJ1-1, with 7 bases aligning to TRBD1. The germline CDR1 and CDR2 sequences are SNHLY and FYNNEI. V trimming: 6 bases; J trimming: 1 base; junction bases outside the gene matches: 5. The CDR3 extends over 14 amino acids.